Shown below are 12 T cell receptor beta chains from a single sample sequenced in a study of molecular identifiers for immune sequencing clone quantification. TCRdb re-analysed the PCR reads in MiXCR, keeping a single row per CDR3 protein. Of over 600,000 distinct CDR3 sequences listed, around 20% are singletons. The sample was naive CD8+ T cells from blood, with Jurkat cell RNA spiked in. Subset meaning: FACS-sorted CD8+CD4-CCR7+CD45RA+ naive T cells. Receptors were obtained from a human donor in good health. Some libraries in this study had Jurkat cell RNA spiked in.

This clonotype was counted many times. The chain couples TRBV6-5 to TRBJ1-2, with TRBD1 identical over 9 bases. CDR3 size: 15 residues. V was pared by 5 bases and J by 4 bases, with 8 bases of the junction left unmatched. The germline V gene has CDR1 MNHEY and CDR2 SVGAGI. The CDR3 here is CASSPQGAAAYGYTF. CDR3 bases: TGTGCCAGCAGTCCACAGGGGGCAGCCGCCTATGGCTACACCTTC.

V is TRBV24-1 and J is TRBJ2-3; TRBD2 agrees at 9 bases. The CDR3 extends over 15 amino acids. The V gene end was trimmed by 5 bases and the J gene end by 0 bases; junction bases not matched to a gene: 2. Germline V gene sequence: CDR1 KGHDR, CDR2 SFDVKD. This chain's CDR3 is CATSGGGASTDTQYF. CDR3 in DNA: TGTGCCACCAGTGGCGGGGGGGCTAGCACAGATACGCAGTATTTT.

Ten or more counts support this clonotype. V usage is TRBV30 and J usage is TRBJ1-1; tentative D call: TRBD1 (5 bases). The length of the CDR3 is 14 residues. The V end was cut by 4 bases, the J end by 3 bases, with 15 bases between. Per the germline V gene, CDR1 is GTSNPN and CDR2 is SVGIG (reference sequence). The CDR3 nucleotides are TGTGCCTGGACCGACGCCGGGGGTTACACTGAAGCTTTCTTT. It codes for CAWTDAGGYTEAFF.

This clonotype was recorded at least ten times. The CDR3 region is CASSQEWFAGDRTDTQYF. CDR3 DNA: TGCGCCAGCAGCCAAGAGTGGTTTGCGGGAGATCGCACAGATACGCAGTATTTT. The rearrangement links TRBV4-3 to TRBJ2-3; TRBD2 agrees at 7 bases. The CDR3 runs to 18 residues. V trimming: 0 bases; J trimming: 1 base; junction bases outside the gene matches: 10. Germline lookup yields CDR1 LGHNA and CDR2 YSLEER.

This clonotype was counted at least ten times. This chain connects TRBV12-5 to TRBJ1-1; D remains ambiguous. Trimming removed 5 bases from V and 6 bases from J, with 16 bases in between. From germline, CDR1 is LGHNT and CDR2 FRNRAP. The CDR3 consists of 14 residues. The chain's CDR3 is CASGLSLRVAEAFF. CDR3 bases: TGTGCTAGTGGTCTATCTTTACGGGTTGCTGAAGCTTTCTTT.

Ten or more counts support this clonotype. CDR3 in amino acids: CASSETSGNYNEQFF. The CDR3 nucleotides read TGTGCCAGCAGTGAGACTAGCGGAAATTACAATGAGCAGTTCTTC. The rearrangement uses TRBV6-5 and TRBJ2-1; the match to TRBD2 covers 9 bases. CDR3 size: 15 residues. CDR1 is MNHEY and CDR2 is SVGAGI in the germline V gene. Trimming at V came to 5 bases and at J to 4 bases, leaving 6 bases not matched to a gene.

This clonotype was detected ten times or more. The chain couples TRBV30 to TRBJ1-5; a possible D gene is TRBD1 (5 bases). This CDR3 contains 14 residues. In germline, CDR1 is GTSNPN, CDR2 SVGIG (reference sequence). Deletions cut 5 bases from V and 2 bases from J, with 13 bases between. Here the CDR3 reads CAWGKGLGNQPQHF. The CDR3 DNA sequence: TGTGCCTGGGGAAAGGGACTCGGCAATCAGCCCCAGCATTTT.

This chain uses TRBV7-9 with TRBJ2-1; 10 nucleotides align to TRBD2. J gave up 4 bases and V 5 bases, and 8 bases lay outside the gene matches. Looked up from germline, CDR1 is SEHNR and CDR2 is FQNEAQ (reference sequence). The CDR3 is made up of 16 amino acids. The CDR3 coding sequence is TGTGCCAGCAGCCCCCCCCGGACTAGCGGTTACAATGAGCAGTTCTTC. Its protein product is CASSPPRTSGYNEQFF.

The DNA of the CDR3 is TGTGCCAGCAGCTTAGTGGGGGGGGCCTTTGATGGCTACACCTTC. It yields the protein CASSLVGGAFDGYTF. The chain is built from TRBV7-9 and TRBJ1-2; D perhaps matches TRBD1 (6 bases). The V and J ends lost 1 base and 6 bases respectively, with 15 bases between them. The CDR3 has 15 amino acids. Germline V gives CDR1 SEHNR, CDR2 FQNEAQ (reference sequence).

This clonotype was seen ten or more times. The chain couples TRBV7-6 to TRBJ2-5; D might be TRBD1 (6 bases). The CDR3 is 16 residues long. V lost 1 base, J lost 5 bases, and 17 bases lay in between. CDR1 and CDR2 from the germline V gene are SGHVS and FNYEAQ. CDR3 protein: CASSLGPASQGETQYF. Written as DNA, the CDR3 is TGTGCCAGCAGCTTAGGCCCAGCCTCCCAGGGGGAGACCCAGTACTTC.

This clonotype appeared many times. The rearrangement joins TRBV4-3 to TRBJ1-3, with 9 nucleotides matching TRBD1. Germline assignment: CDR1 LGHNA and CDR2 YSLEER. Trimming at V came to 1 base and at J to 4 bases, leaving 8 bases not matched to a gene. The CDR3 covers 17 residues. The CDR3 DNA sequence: TGCGCCAGCAGCCAAGTGTTCGGACAGGGGAACGGAAACACCATATATTTT. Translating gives CASSQVFGQGNGNTIYF.

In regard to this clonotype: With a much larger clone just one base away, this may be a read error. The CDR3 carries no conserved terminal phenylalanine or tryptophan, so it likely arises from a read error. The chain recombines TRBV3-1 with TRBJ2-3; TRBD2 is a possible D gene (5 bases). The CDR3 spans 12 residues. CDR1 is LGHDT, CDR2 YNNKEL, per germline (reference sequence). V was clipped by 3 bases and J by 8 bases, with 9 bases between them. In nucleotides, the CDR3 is TGTGCCAGCAGCCACGGCGGGCCTACGCAGTATCTT. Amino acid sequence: CASSHGGPTQYL.